This T cell receptor beta chain originates from a study of blood T cell repertoires in COVID-19. In the original workflow: Reference gene primer amplification gave nucleated cell count estimates. Measured with immunoSEQ multiplex PCR; TCRdb has only the in-frame clones, and not every one. V, J and clone size are taken as reported in that table, and D and trimming were inferred from the DNA itself. The table includes 250,000 to 300,000 clones, over 75% detected once. The V end lost 6 bases, the J end lost 2 bases, and 4 bases lay between the germline ends. Germline values: CDR1 MNHEY, CDR2 SVGAGI. The length of the CDR3 is 11 residues.

Material: PBMCs or T cells enriched from blood (not recorded which). The V and J genes are TRBV6-5 and TRBJ1-1; the D is unclear. The sequence derives from a woman aged 25 to 45 who had recovered from COVID-19. CDR3 sequence: CASSTNTEAFF. CDR3 bases: TGTGCCAGCAGCACAAACACTGAAGCTTTCTTT.